The sequence of this T cell receptor beta chain was determined in a study of blood T cell repertoires in COVID-19 (dated by TCRdb to about 2020). About the full investigation: Samples covering the acute and convalescent phases of COVID-19 were provided by collaborators in the United States, Italy and Spain. The prospective study material was composed of cDNA or gDNA derived from T cells, B-cell-depleted T cells, or PBMCs. Deeply sampled blood TCRbeta repertoires from subjects exposed to, actively infected with, or recovered from COVID-19 were included in the dataset. The repertoires were released in a freely available public database intended as a resource for research on the immune response to SARS-CoV-2. Samples were obtained from the ongoing ImmuneRACE study (first 160 participants) and from over 1,000 subjects provided by 6 global collaborators. Nearly every sample came with metadata listing a de-identified subject ID, COVID-19 status, age in years and sex. Where available, HLA class I and class II types were taken from metadata supplied by the sample provider and were not determined by assay-based typing.

TCRbeta CDR3 regions were amplified from genomic DNA by means of the immunoSEQ Assay, a bias-controlled multiplex PCR. The original pipeline was this. Within the assay, amplification of reference gene primers was used to estimate how many nucleated cells each sample contained. To quantify the absolute abundance of each unique TCRbeta CDR3 rearrangement, sequence reads were collapsed and filtered. Productive Simpson clonality was computed per sample as the square root of Simpson's diversity index over productive rearrangements. TCRdb carries this immuneACCESS record with in-frame sequences only. Its versions omit some clonotypes, under half of them owing to an unresolved V gene in the studies checked, with the rest unexplained. V, J and clone size derive from that table, while D and trimming were established from the DNA sequence. The sample table records 150,000 to 200,000 clones; around 76% of these occur just once. The ten largest clones take up about 17% of the sample.

Study-level results and caveats: Clinical and demographic metadata were provided uncurated, with the amount varying by source and participant.

Worth noting for this clone: Its antigen is currently not known. It has no much larger one-base neighbor in the sample; base qualities were not kept.

V and J are truncated by 8 bases and 0 bases respectively, leaving an intervening sequence of 11 bases. Inclusive of the bounding cysteine and phenylalanine, the CDR3 is 13 residues long. Of all the DNA, just the CDR3 is kept, 39 bases in frame from base 1. According to the germline V gene, CDR1 reads SGHRS and CDR2 reads YFSETQ. Participants in the prospective study were aged about 18 to 89 years, lived in 20 to 30 United States geographic areas, and enrolled through a virtual design. In the prospective study, participants were assigned to cohorts based on the clinical history participants reported in a screening survey and a study questionnaire. Mobile phlebotomists in the prospective study collected whole blood, serum and a nasopharyngeal or oropharyngeal swab from every participant. Participants in the prospective study had the option to provide additional blood draws and questionnaires over an approximately 2-month period. Before DNA extraction, blood samples from the prospective study were shipped at room temperature or frozen.

Sequenced: PBMCs or T cells enriched from blood (not recorded which). Here the chain combines TRBV5-1 and TRBJ1-1, with a weak D call of TRBD1 (6 bases match). The TCR comes from a woman aged 45-60 years with acute COVID-19. The CDR3 region has the sequence CASLGDMNTEAFF. The sequenced DNA is TGCGCCAGTTTGGGGGACATGAACACTGAAGCTTTCTTT.